The clone carrying this T cell receptor beta chain was observed a handful of times. Its antigen is not known. This sample is part of a study of T cell repertoires in cytomegalovirus infection. Per germline, CDR1 MNHEY and CDR2 SMNVEV (reference sequence). The CDR3 sequence is 17 residues long. The V and J ends lost 6 bases and 4 bases, in that order; junction bases with no gene match: 13. One entry per CDR3 protein, called by TCRdb with MiXCR from the reads. This sample yields approximately 600,000 distinct CDR3 sequences, of which around two fifths are seen a single time; roughly 50% belongs to the top ten.

The genes are TRBV27 and TRBJ2-2, with TRBD2 matching 8 bases. The sample in question was cultured PBMCs, obtained from culture after CMV antigen stimulation. The sequence derives from a human donor in good health (CMV status not recorded). Some clones in this sample may be carry-over from other donors' samples. The CDR3 DNA reads TGTGCCAGCAGCCCGCGGGGGGCTAAGAGTGTCACCGGGGAGCTGTTTTTT. Its protein is CASSPRGAKSVTGELFF.